These 29 T cell receptor beta chains share one sample of origin, sequenced in a study of cytomegalovirus exposure and HLA in healthy donors. Researchers ran the PCR with 60 Vbeta and 13 Jbeta primers. Sequenced by immunoSEQ multiplex PCR; TCRdb stores in-frame clones only, minus some. Of roughly 98,000 clones detected, 65% to 80% appear once; the ten largest clones hold 13% to 15%. The sequencing input was PBMCs. These receptor sequences come from a woman in her 70s in good health and CMV-seropositive.

V and J are TRBV18 and TRBJ2-2; tentatively, D is TRBD1 (6 bases). V was clipped by 1 base and J by 1 base, with 10 bases between them. Germline V gives CDR1 KGHSH, CDR2 LQKENI. There are 16 residues in the CDR3. Here the CDR3 reads CASSPLPGENTGELFF. The CDR3 DNA sequence: TGTGCCAGCTCACCACTTCCAGGGGAGAACACCGGGGAGCTGTTTTTT.

This chain uses TRBV18 with TRBJ2-5; D might be TRBD1 (6 bases). V was trimmed by 2 bases and J by 2 bases, leaving 9 bases between them. In germline, CDR1 is KGHSH, CDR2 LQKENI. This CDR3 is built from 14 residues. The CDR3 DNA reads TGTGCCAGCTCACCAAAAGGACAGCAAGAGACCCAGTACTTC. Residues: CASSPKGQQETQYF.

The chain employs TRBV7-2 and TRBJ2-3; D perhaps matches TRBD2 (6 bases). Germline-derived CDR1 and CDR2 are SGHTA and FQGNSA. V was cut by 2 bases and J by 7 bases, with 16 bases left in between. The CDR3 length is 15 residues. Here the CDR3 reads CASSLSRGETHTQYF. Written as DNA, the CDR3 is TGTGCCAGCAGCTTATCCCGCGGGGAGACACATACGCAGTATTTT.

The chain has TRBV7-6 and TRBJ2-1; 8 bases are a match to TRBD1. This CDR3 region has 17 residues. The J segment lost 2 bases and the V segment lost 5 bases, leaving 11 bases of the junction unmatched. The V gene's germline CDR1 is SGHVS and CDR2 FNYEAQ. CDR3 in amino acids: CASSLRRTGQTYNEQFF. The CDR3 DNA follows: TGTGCCAGCAGCCTCCGCCGGACAGGGCAGACCTACAATGAGCAGTTCTTC.

The CDR3 here is CASSLTRGWQTLRGQYF. CDR3 nucleotides: TGTGCCAGCAGCTTAACCCGAGGCTGGCAGACCCTACGGGGGCAGTACTTC. The rearrangement joins TRBV7-8 to TRBJ2-5, with D possibly TRBD2 on 6 matching bases. Trimming stripped 2 bases from V and 11 bases from J, with 27 bases between. CDR3 length equals 17 residues. CDR1 is SGHVS and CDR2 is FQNEAQ in the germline V gene.

The chain is built from TRBV11-3 and TRBJ2-1; 7 bases agree with TRBD2. The CDR3 totals 14 residues. V dropped 4 bases and J dropped 5; count of bases not matched to a gene: 5. Germline loops: CDR1 SGHNT, CDR2 YENEEA. CDR3 protein: CASSSRDYNNEQFF. CDR3 nucleotide sequence: TGTGCCAGCAGCTCCCGGGACTACAACAATGAGCAGTTCTTC.

This CDR3 is CATRETSGGYEQYF. The CDR3 bases are TGTGCCACTCGGGAGACTAGCGGGGGGTACGAGCAGTACTTC. The chain has TRBV2 and TRBJ2-7; TRBD2 matches 13 bases. The V segment lost 10 bases and the J segment 4 bases; nucleotides outside the gene matches: 7. Germline CDR1 is SNHLY and CDR2 is FYNNEI. The CDR3 extends over 14 amino acids. Variable domain in full (rest from reference TRBV2 and TRBJ2-7): EPEVTQTPSHQVTQMGQEVILRCVPISNHLYFYWYRQILGQKVEFLVSFYNNEISEKSEIFDDQFSVERPDGSNFTLKIRSTKLEDSAMYFCATRETSGGYEQYFGPGTRLTVT.

The chain has TRBV6-1 and TRBJ1-4, with TRBD1 matching over 8 bases. V shed 5 bases, J shed 7 bases, and the junction held 6 bases outside the gene matches. The CDR3 is 14 amino acids. Per the germline V gene, CDR1 is MNHNS and CDR2 is SASEGT. The CDR3 sequence is CASSNPGQVEKLFF. CDR3 coding DNA: TGTGCCAGCAGTAACCCGGGACAGGTTGAAAAACTGTTTTTT.

The rearrangement joins TRBV9 to TRBJ2-5; D gene uncertain. This CDR3 is built from 13 residues. V was cut by 0 bases and J by 5 bases, with 8 bases left in between. The germline V gene encodes CDR1 SGDLS and CDR2 YYNGEE. The CDR3 region is CASSVGGRETQYF. The CDR3 DNA follows: TGTGCCAGCAGCGTAGGCGGCCGCGAGACCCAGTACTTC.

The rearrangement joins TRBV11-2 to TRBJ2-1; 7 bases align to TRBD1. Per germline, CDR1 SGHAT and CDR2 FQNNGV. The CDR3 extends over 15 amino acids. The ends lost 1 base at V and 0 bases at J; junction bases unmatched: 0. CDR3: CASSLGQGSYNEQFF. The CDR3 DNA sequence: TGTGCCAGCAGCTTAGGACAGGGCTCCTACAATGAGCAGTTCTTC. The full variable domain, completed using reference TRBV11-2 and TRBJ2-1, is EAGVAQSPRYKIIEKRQSVAFWCNPISGHATLYWYQQILGQGPKLLIQFQNNGVVDDSQLPKDRFSAERLKGVDSTLKIQPAKLEDSAVYLCASSLGQGSYNEQFFGPGTRLTVL.

This clone occurred a few times. This sequence joins TRBV6-1 and TRBJ2-5, with TRBD2 matching over 7 bases. The DNA end lines up better with TRBJ2-7; the J call may be wrong. Germline V gene sequence: CDR1 MNHNS, CDR2 SASEGT. The CDR3 sequence is 14 residues long. The CDR3 loop is CASSEVGGEYEQYF. The CDR3, as DNA: TGTGCCAGCAGTGAAGTGGGGGGGGAGTACGAGCAGTACTTC.

The chain combines TRBV5-1 with TRBJ2-7, with TRBD1 identical over 8 bases. The germline V gene encodes CDR1 SGHRS and CDR2 YFSETQ. The CDR3 extends over 16 amino acids. V was pared by 4 bases and J by 3 bases, with 12 bases of the junction left unmatched. In DNA, the CDR3 is TGCGCCAGCAGCCGGTCACCCGGACAGGGTCTCTACGAGCAGTACTTC. Its protein product is CASSRSPGQGLYEQYF.

The chain carries TRBV18 and TRBJ1-2, with D hard to call. CDR1 is KGHSH and CDR2 is LQKENI in the germline V gene. V lost 3 bases and J lost 1, with 6 bases in between. This CDR3 spans 13 amino acids. The CDR3 protein is CASSPADNYGYTF. In DNA form, the CDR3 reads TGTGCCAGCTCACCGGCAGATAACTATGGCTACACCTTC.

The V call is TRBV9, the J call TRBJ2-7, with D tentatively TRBD1 (6 bases). Germline CDR1 and CDR2: SGDLS and YYNGEE. Between the trimmed V and J ends, which lost 0 bases and 5 bases, there was a span of 12 bases. The CDR3 contains 14 residues. The CDR3 spells CASSVDRVGHEQYF. The CDR3 coding sequence is TGTGCCAGCAGCGTAGACAGGGTAGGCCACGAGCAGTACTTC.

This clone was seen a handful of times. The CDR3 loop is CASSPTRQGAAEQYF. CDR3 in DNA: TGTGCCAGCTCACCGACAAGACAGGGGGCCGCCGAGCAGTACTTC. The chain carries TRBV18 and TRBJ2-7, with 10 bases identical to TRBD1. CDR1 is KGHSH, CDR2 LQKENI, per germline. Losses at the gene ends were 3 bases for V and 6 bases for J; bases not matched to a gene: 8. The CDR3 contains 15 residues.

CDR3 in DNA: TGTGCCAGCACCAAGACTGGACTTACCTACGAGCAGTACTTC. Protein: CASTKTGLTYEQYF. The J gene is TRBJ2-7, the V gene TRBV27; a weak D match, TRBD2 (5 bases). The CDR3 extends over 14 amino acids. V lost 7 bases and J 2 bases, leaving 15 bases between the germline ends. The germline V gene encodes CDR1 MNHEY and CDR2 SMNVEV (reference sequence).

Details on this clone: The junction differs from germline at one of its ends, possibly a read error. V usage is TRBV7-7 and J usage is TRBJ2-5; TRBD1 might be the D (5 bases). The CDR3 covers 14 residues. Germline assignment: CDR1 SSHAT and CDR2 FNYEAQ (reference sequence). The CDR3 protein is CASSSGSVGETQYF. The CDR3 DNA reads TGTGCTAGCAGCTCAGGGTCGGTGGGGGAGACCCAGTACTTC.

This clone was seen a handful of times. It is likely a read error: a sequence one base away is far more abundant. The sample carries other DNA sequences with the same CDR3. The chain combines TRBV10-2 with TRBJ2-2; 8 bases agree with TRBD1. Trimming at V came to 5 bases and at J to 6 bases, leaving 8 bases not matched to a gene. Germline lookup yields CDR1 WSHSY and CDR2 SAAADI. This CDR3 contains 15 residues. CDR3 amino acids: CASSYSTGVPGELFF. DNA for the CDR3: TGCGCCAGCAGTTACTCGACAGGGGTTCCCGGGGAGCTGTTTTTT.

The chain carries TRBV7-8 and TRBJ1-1, with D perhaps TRBD1 (6 bases). V was shortened by 5 bases and J by 2 bases, with 15 bases between the two germline ends. The CDR3 is 15 residues long. Germline loops: CDR1 SGHVS, CDR2 FQNEAQ. CDR3: CASSNRQVANTEAFF. The CDR3 coding sequence is TGTGCCAGCAGCAATCGACAGGTCGCCAACACTGAAGCTTTCTTT.

V usage is TRBV15 and J usage is TRBJ2-1; D is uncertain. The CDR3 is 14 amino acids. The germline V and J ends were trimmed by 0 bases and 5 bases, with 8 bases remaining between them. Germline assignment: CDR1 LNHNV and CDR2 YYDKDF (reference sequence). The CDR3 DNA reads as TGTGCCACCAGCAGAGATTTAAGCGACAATGAGCAGTTCTTC. Protein: CATSRDLSDNEQFF. Combining the CDR3 with reference TRBV15 and TRBJ2-1 gives the whole variable domain DAMVIQNPRYQVTQFGKPVTLSCSQTLNHNVMYWYQQKSSQAPKLLFHYYDKDFNNEADTPDNFQSRRPNTSFCFLDIRSPGLGDTAMYLCATSRDLSDNEQFFGPGTRLTVL.

This clone was detected a few times. For the CDR3, the DNA is TGTGCCAGCAGCCCTCCCGCGGGTATCTCCTACGAGCAGTACTTC. This translates into CASSPPAGISYEQYF. This chain uses TRBV25-1 with TRBJ2-7; D is possibly TRBD2 (5 bases). Trimming took 6 bases from V and 0 from J, leaving 15 bases between them. This CDR3 spans 15 amino acids. Germline loops: CDR1 MGHDK, CDR2 SYGVNS.

The chain carries TRBV2 and TRBJ1-4; TRBD1 aligns across 7 bases. The CDR3 extends over 13 amino acids. Germline assignment: CDR1 SNHLY and CDR2 FYNNEI. V dropped 5 bases and J dropped 8; count of bases not matched to a gene: 5. CDR3 in amino acids: CASSIRTGEKLFF. The CDR3 DNA is TGTGCCAGCAGTATCAGGACAGGAGAAAAACTGTTTTTT.

The genes are TRBV6-1 and TRBJ1-6; 8 bases agree with TRBD1. V shed 4 bases and J 10 bases; nucleotides not matched to a gene: 12. The germline gives CDR1 MNHNS, CDR2 SASEGT. The length of the CDR3 is 16 residues. CDR3 in DNA: TGTGCCAGCAGTGCATTGTTAGGACAGGGAAACTCACCCCTCCACTTT. Residues: CASSALLGQGNSPLHF.

Concerning this clone: The junction and the germline gene differ at one end; a read error may be behind it. V and J are TRBV7-9 and TRBJ2-7; D is ambiguous. The germline V gene encodes CDR1 SEHNR and CDR2 FQNEAQ (reference sequence). CDR3 length: 15 residues. CDR3: CSSSLDLGFSYEQYF. DNA of the CDR3: TGTTCCAGCAGCCTAGACCTCGGGTTTTCCTACGAGCAGTACTTC.

The chain couples TRBV5-1 to TRBJ1-1, with 10 bases that match TRBD1. The junction had 13 bases not matched to a gene; V was cut back by 0 bases and J by 8 bases. The CDR3 has 17 residues. The germline V gene encodes CDR1 SGHRS and CDR2 YFSETQ. This CDR3 is CASSLALTGGRATEAFF. For the CDR3, the DNA is TGCGCCAGCAGCTTGGCCTTGACAGGGGGCAGGGCCACCGAAGCTTTCTTT.

V is TRBV7-2 and J is TRBJ2-5, with D possibly TRBD1 on 5 matching bases. Gene TRBJ2-7 matches the end of the DNA better, so the J call may be wrong. The CDR3 is 15 amino acids. Germline lookup yields CDR1 SGHTA and CDR2 FQGNSA. For the CDR3, the DNA is TGTGCCAGCAGCCCCAGGGCCAGAAACCCCTACGAGCAGTACTTC. This gives the protein CASSPRARNPYEQYF.

This clone was seen a handful of times. The rearrangement links TRBV5-4 to TRBJ2-3; 7 positions agree with TRBD2. Trimming removed 5 bases from V and 6 bases from J; junction bases left unmatched: 6. Germline CDR1 is SGHNT and CDR2 is YYREEE (reference sequence). This CDR3 has 13 residues. The CDR3 DNA reads as TGTGCCAGCAGTCCCACGGGGGGTGATACGCAGTATTTT. It is translated as CASSPTGGDTQYF.

CDR3 amino acids: CASCPGLNQPQHF. The DNA of the CDR3 is TGTGCCAGCTGTCCCGGACTCAATCAGCCCCAGCATTTT. The rearrangement links TRBV2 to TRBJ1-5, with unresolved D. This CDR3 is 13 amino acids long. The germline V gene has CDR1 SNHLY and CDR2 FYNNEI. V lost 8 bases to trimming and J lost 3 bases, with 11 bases between them.

In nucleotides, the CDR3 is TGCGCCAGCAGCCAAGATATGGGGACATTTCAGGGCTACACCTTC. Its translation is CASSQDMGTFQGYTF. V is TRBV4-3 and J is TRBJ1-2; D perhaps matches TRBD1 (6 bases). Germline loops: CDR1 LGHNA, CDR2 YSLEER. V was trimmed by 0 bases and J by 8 bases, leaving 16 bases between them. CDR3 length: 15 amino acids.